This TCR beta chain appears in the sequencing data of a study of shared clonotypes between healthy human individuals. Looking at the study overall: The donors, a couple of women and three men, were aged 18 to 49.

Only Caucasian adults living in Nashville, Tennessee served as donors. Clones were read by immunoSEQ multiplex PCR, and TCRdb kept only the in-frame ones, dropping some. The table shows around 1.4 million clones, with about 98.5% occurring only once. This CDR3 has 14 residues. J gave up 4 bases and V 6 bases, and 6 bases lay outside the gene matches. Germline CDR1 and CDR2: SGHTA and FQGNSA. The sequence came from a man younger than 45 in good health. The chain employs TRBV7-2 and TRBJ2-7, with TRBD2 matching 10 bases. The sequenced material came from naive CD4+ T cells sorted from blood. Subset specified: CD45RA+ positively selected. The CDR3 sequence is CASRPTSGNYEQYF. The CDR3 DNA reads TGTGCCAGCAGACCCACTAGCGGGAATTACGAGCAGTACTTC.